Listed below are T cell receptor beta chains from one sample, sequenced in a study of human T cells and chemical hapten exposure. MiXCR, applied by TCRdb to the RACE reads, yields one record per CDR3 protein. The sample includes some 250,000 distinct CDR3 sequences, approximately 7.5% seen only once; the top ten take 1.2%. The starting material was whole blood, obtained in connection with sensitization to the hapten diphenylcyclopropenone (DPC). These receptor sequences come from a young man with alopecia areata. Some clones in this sample may be carry-over from other donors' samples. Both conserved end residues are part of each CDR3. The D gene is left open where the match is weak. A clone size is listed for some rows: how often the clone was seen (once, few, many), or a class if it is expanded.

d_call: NA; v_call: TRBV28; clone_size: many; j_call: TRBJ2-3; cdr3_nt: TGTGCCAGCAGTTTATCCGAGGGGAGCCTATCTAGCACAGATACGCAGTATTTT; cdr3_aa: CASSLSEGSLSSTDTQYF
d_call: NA; v_call: TRBV9; clone_size: NA; j_call: TRBJ1-6; cdr3_nt: TGTGCCAGCAGCGTAGACTGGGACTCAGGGGTCTATAATTCACCCCTCCACTTT; cdr3_aa: CASSVDWDSGVYNSPLHF
d_call: NA; v_call: TRBV7-9; clone_size: few; j_call: TRBJ1-1; cdr3_nt: TGTGCCAGCAGCCCCCACGGGGCCAAGAACACTGAAGCTTTCTTT; cdr3_aa: CASSPHGAKNTEAFF
d_call: NA; v_call: TRBV5-6; clone_size: NA; j_call: TRBJ2-7; cdr3_nt: TGTGCCAGCAGCTTGTATGGGCGGTACGAGCAGTACTTC; cdr3_aa: CASSLYGRYEQYF
d_call: NA; v_call: TRBV20-1; clone_size: few; j_call: TRBJ2-5; cdr3_nt: TGCAGTGCTAGAGATGAGGCCAAAGAGACCCAGTACTTC; cdr3_aa: CSARDEAKETQYF
d_call: TRBD1; v_call: TRBV4-2; clone_size: NA; j_call: TRBJ2-3; cdr3_nt: TGTGCCAGCAGCCAAGAACAGGGGTCGGGCACAGATACGCAGTATTTT; cdr3_aa: CASSQEQGSGTDTQYF
d_call: NA; v_call: TRBV6-6; clone_size: few; j_call: TRBJ1-1; cdr3_nt: TGTGCCAGCAGTTACTCACCCGACACTGAAGCTTTCTTT; cdr3_aa: CASSYSPDTEAFF
d_call: NA; v_call: TRBV20-1; clone_size: many; j_call: TRBJ1-1; cdr3_nt: TGCAGTGCTAAATCGGACAAGAACACTGAAGCTTTCTTT; cdr3_aa: CSAKSDKNTEAFF
d_call: NA; v_call: TRBV7-6; clone_size: NA; j_call: TRBJ2-5; cdr3_nt: TGTGCCAGCAGCCGGACGCCGGAAGAGACCCAGTACTTC; cdr3_aa: CASSRTPEETQYF
d_call: TRBD2; v_call: TRBV6-6; clone_size: NA; j_call: TRBJ2-3; cdr3_nt: TGTGCCAGCAGTTGGACTAGCGGGGGGGCTCGGACAGATACGCAGTATTTT; cdr3_aa: CASSWTSGGARTDTQYF
d_call: NA; v_call: TRBV29-1; clone_size: many; j_call: TRBJ2-3; cdr3_nt: TGCAGCGTTGATTGGCAGGGCCCGCAGTATTTT; cdr3_aa: CSVDWQGPQYF
d_call: NA; v_call: TRBV5-6; clone_size: few; j_call: TRBJ1-1; cdr3_nt: TGTGCCAGCAGCTTGCTGGGGCAGGGAAGATTCTGGGCTGAAGCTTTCTTT; cdr3_aa: CASSLLGQGRFWAEAFF
d_call: TRBD1; v_call: TRBV12-3/TRBV12-4; clone_size: many; j_call: TRBJ1-6; cdr3_nt: TGTGCCAGCAGAGCCGGGACAGGGGCTTATTGGGCCCTCCACTTT; cdr3_aa: CASRAGTGAYWALHF
d_call: TRBD1; v_call: TRBV28; clone_size: few; j_call: TRBJ2-7; cdr3_nt: TGTGCCAGCAGTTTACCTTTCGGGACAGGGTACTACGAGCAGTACTTC; cdr3_aa: CASSLPFGTGYYEQYF
d_call: TRBD1; v_call: TRBV2; clone_size: NA; j_call: TRBJ2-5; cdr3_nt: TGTGCCAGCAGTGGGGACAGAGGGGAAGAGACCCAGTACTTC; cdr3_aa: CASSGDRGEETQYF
d_call: NA; v_call: TRBV9; clone_size: NA; j_call: TRBJ1-4; cdr3_nt: TGTGCCAGCAGCGCACGGGCCCAACGAGATAATGAAAAACTGTTTTTT; cdr3_aa: CASSARAQRDNEKLFF
d_call: NA; v_call: TRBV29-1; clone_size: NA; j_call: TRBJ2-2; cdr3_nt: TGCAGCGTTGAGGGACCCAGGGCCGGGGAGCTGTTTTTT; cdr3_aa: CSVEGPRAGELFF
d_call: TRBD1; v_call: TRBV4-3; clone_size: NA; j_call: TRBJ2-7; cdr3_nt: TGCGCCAGCAGCCAAGATGACAGGGTCTACGAGCAGTACTTC; cdr3_aa: CASSQDDRVYEQYF
d_call: NA; v_call: TRBV10-3; clone_size: few; j_call: TRBJ2-3; cdr3_nt: TGTGCCATCAGTGATCGCGTCGCTATCGGCACAGATACGCAGTATTTT; cdr3_aa: CAISDRVAIGTDTQYF
d_call: NA; v_call: TRBV20-1; clone_size: NA; j_call: TRBJ2-5; cdr3_nt: TGCAGTGCTAGCTTAGGAGAGACCCAGTACTTC; cdr3_aa: CSASLGETQYF
d_call: NA; v_call: TRBV4-1; clone_size: many; j_call: TRBJ1-5; cdr3_nt: TGCGCCAGCAGCCACCCAATGAAGGGCCTAAATCAGCCCCAGCATTTT; cdr3_aa: CASSHPMKGLNQPQHF
d_call: NA; v_call: TRBV12-3/TRBV12-4; clone_size: NA; j_call: TRBJ2-3; cdr3_nt: TGTGCCAGCAGAGGACTAGGGGGTACAGATATGCAGTATTTT; cdr3_aa: CASRGLGGTDMQYF
d_call: NA; v_call: TRBV7-9; clone_size: NA; j_call: TRBJ2-7; cdr3_nt: TGTGCCAGCAGCCCTCGGACCCTTTCCTACGAGCAGTACTTC; cdr3_aa: CASSPRTLSYEQYF
d_call: NA; v_call: TRBV27; clone_size: NA; j_call: TRBJ2-5; cdr3_nt: TGTGCCAGCAGTCCAAAGGCAGGGTCCCAAGAGACCCAGTACTTC; cdr3_aa: CASSPKAGSQETQYF
d_call: NA; v_call: TRBV7-2; clone_size: few; j_call: TRBJ2-3; cdr3_nt: TGTGCCAGCAGCTCCCGTCGGGGCTCAATAGCAGATACGCAGTATTTT; cdr3_aa: CASSSRRGSIADTQYF
d_call: NA; v_call: TRBV3-1; clone_size: NA; j_call: TRBJ2-7; cdr3_nt: TGTGCCAGCAGCCAAGGCAGGGTTGCTTACGAGCAGTACTTC; cdr3_aa: CASSQGRVAYEQYF
d_call: NA; v_call: TRBV9; clone_size: many; j_call: TRBJ2-5; cdr3_nt: TGTGCCAGCAGCAGGGACCAGGGGGAGACCCAGTACTTC; cdr3_aa: CASSRDQGETQYF
d_call: NA; v_call: TRBV6-5; clone_size: few; j_call: TRBJ2-1; cdr3_nt: TGTGCCAGCAGTTCCCAAACCGACTCCTACAATGAGCAGTTCTTC; cdr3_aa: CASSSQTDSYNEQFF
d_call: TRBD1; v_call: TRBV18; clone_size: many; j_call: TRBJ1-2; cdr3_nt: TGTGCCAGCTCACCAGTGGGACAGGGTATAAGGATTAACTATGGCTACACCTTC; cdr3_aa: CASSPVGQGIRINYGYTF